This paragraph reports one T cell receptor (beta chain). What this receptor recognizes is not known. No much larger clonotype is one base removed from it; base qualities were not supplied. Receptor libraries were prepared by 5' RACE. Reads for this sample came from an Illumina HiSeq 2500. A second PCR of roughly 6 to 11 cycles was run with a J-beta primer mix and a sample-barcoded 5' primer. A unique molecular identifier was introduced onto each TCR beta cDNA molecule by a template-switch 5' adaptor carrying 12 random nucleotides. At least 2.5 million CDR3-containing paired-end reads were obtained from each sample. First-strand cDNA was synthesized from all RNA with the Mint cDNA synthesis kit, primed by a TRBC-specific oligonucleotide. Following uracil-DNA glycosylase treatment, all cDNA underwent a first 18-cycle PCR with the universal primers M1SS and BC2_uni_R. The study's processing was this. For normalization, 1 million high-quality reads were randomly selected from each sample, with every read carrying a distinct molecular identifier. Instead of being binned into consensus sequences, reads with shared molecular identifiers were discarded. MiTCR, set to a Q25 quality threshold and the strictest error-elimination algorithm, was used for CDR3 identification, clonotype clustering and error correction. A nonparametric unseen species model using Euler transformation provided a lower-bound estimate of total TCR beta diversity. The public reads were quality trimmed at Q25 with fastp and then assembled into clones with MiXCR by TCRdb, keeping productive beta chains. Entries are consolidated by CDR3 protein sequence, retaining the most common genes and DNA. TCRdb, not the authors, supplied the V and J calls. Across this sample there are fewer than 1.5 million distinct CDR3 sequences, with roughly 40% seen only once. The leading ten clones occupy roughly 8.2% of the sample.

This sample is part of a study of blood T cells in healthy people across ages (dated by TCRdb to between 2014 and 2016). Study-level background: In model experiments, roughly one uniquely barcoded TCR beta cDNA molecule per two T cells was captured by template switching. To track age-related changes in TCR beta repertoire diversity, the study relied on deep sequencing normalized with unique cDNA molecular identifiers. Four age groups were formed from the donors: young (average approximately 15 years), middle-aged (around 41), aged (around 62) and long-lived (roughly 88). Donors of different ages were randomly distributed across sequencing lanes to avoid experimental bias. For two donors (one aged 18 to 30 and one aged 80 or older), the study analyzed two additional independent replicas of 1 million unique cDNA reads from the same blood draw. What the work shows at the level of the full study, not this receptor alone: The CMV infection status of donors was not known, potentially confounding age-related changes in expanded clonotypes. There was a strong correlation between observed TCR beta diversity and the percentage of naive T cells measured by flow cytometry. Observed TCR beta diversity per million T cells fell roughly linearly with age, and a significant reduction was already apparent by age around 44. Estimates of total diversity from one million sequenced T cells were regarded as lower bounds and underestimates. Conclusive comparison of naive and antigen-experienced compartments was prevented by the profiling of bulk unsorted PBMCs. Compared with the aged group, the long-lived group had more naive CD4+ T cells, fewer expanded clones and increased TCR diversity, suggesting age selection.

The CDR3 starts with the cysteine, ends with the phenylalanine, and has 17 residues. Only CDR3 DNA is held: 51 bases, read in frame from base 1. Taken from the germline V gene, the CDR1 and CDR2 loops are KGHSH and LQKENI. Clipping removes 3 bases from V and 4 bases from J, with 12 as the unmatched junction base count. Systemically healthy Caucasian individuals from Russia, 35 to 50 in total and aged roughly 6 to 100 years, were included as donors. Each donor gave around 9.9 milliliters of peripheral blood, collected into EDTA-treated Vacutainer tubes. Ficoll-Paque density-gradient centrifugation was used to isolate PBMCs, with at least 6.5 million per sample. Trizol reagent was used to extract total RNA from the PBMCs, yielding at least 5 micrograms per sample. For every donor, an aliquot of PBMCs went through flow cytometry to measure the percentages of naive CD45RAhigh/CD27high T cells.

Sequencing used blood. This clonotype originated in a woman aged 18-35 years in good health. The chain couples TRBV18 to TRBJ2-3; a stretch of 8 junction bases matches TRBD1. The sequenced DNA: TGTGCCAGCTCACCTTCCCGGGACAGGCCACCCCCAGATACGCAGTATTTT. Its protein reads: CASSPSRDRPPPDTQYF.